This T cell receptor beta chain was recovered during a study of cytomegalovirus exposure and HLA in healthy donors. A single count supports this clone. The assay was immunoSEQ multiplex PCR, and TCRdb's table has in-frame clones only and misses some. There are about 160,000 clones in the sample; roughly 95% occur only once, and 0.89% lies in the top ten. Trimming took off 6 bases at V and 2 bases at J, with 8 bases between the two ends. The length of the CDR3 is 11 residues. Germline loops: CDR1 DFQATT, CDR2 SNEGSKA (reference sequence). The clonotype was recovered from a woman under 30 in good health and CMV-seronegative. The sequencing sample was made of PBMCs. The chain employs TRBV20-1 and TRBJ2-7; D may be TRBD2 (5 bases). The CDR3 loop is CSASGTYEQYF. CDR3 nucleotide sequence: TGCAGTGCATCCGGGACCTACGAGCAGTACTTC.